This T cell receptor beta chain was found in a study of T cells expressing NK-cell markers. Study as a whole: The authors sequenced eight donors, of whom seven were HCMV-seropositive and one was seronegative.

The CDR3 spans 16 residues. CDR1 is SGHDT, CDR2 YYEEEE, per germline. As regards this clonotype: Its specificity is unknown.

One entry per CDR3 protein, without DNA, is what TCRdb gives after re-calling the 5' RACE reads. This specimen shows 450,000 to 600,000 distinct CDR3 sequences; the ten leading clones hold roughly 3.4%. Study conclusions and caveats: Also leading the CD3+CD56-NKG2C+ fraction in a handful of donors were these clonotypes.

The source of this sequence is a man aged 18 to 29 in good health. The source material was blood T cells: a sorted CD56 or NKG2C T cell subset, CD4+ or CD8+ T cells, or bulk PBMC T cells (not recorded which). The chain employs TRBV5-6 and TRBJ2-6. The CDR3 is CASSLALGAGANVLTF.